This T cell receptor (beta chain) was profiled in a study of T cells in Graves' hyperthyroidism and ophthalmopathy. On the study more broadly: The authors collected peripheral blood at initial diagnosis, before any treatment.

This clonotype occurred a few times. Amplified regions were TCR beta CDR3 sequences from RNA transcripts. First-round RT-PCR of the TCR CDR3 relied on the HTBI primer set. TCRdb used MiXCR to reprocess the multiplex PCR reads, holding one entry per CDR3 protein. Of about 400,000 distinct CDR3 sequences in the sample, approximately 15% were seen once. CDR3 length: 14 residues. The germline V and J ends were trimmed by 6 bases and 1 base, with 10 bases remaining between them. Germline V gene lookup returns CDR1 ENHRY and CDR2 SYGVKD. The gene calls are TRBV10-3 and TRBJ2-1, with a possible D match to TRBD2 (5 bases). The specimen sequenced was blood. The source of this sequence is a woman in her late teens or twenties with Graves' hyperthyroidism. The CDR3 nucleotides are TGTGCCATCAGGGCGGGTAGTTCCTACAATGAGCAGTTCTTC. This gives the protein CAIRAGSSYNEQFF.